One sample yielded the 12 T cell receptor beta chains listed below, sequenced in a study of beta chain bispecific antibodies for T cell cancers. Each CDR3 protein gets one entry after TCRdb re-called the 5' RACE reads with MiXCR. Of about 17,000 distinct CDR3 sequences listed, 2.1% are singletons. Their specific antigens are unknown. Overall study findings and caveats: Most targeted TRBV signal came from the leukemia cell line cells, not normal T cells.

Expansion lasted approximately three days, with either anti-CD3 antibody OKT3 or CD3/CD28 beads. What was sequenced was healthy donor T cells cultured with leukemia cells. The receptors stem from a human donor in good health. Some clones in this sample may be carry-over from other donors' samples.

In its sample, this clonotype was seen many times. This chain joins TRBV30 and TRBJ1-3, with a weak D call TRBD1 (6 bases). Per germline, CDR1 GTSNPN and CDR2 SVGIG (reference sequence). Trimming removed 8 bases from V and 4 bases from J, with 15 bases in between. The CDR3 covers 13 residues. CDR3 coding DNA: TGTGCCCGGAAGGGGGTCGAAGGAAACACCATATATTTT. Protein sequence: CARKGVEGNTIYF.

The gene calls are TRBV7-3 and TRBJ2-2; TRBD1 or TRBD2 may be the D gene (6 bases each). The CDR3 contains 16 residues. Trimming pared 5 bases from V and 0 bases from J, leaving 13 bases between. Germline V lookup: CDR1 SGHTA, CDR2 FQGTGA. This CDR3 reads CASSPKGGTNTGELFF. In DNA, the CDR3 is TGTGCCAGCAGCCCAAAGGGGGGAACGAACACCGGGGAGCTGTTTTTT.

This clonotype came up many times. The V and J genes are TRBV5-1 and TRBJ2-7; 9 bases fit TRBD1. V was pared by 3 bases and J by 0 bases, with 1 base of the junction left unmatched. The CDR3 consists of 14 residues. Germline CDR1 reads SGHRS; CDR2 reads YFSETQ. The CDR3 is CASSWGQGSYEQYF. Written as DNA, the CDR3 is TGCGCCAGCAGCTGGGGACAGGGCTCCTACGAGCAGTACTTC. Based on the CDR3 plus reference TRBV5-1 and TRBJ2-7, the full variable domain is KAGVTQTPRYLIKTRGQQVTLSCSPISGHRSVSWYQQTPGQGLQFLFEYFSETQRNKGNFPGRFSGRQFSNSRSEMNVSTLELGDSALYLCASSWGQGSYEQYFGPGTRLTVT.

This clonotype showed up many times. The V and J genes are TRBV19 and TRBJ2-1; the D is unclear. The CDR3 consists of 11 residues. From germline, CDR1 is LNHDA and CDR2 SQIVND (reference sequence). V dropped 5 bases and J dropped 9 bases, with 8 bases sitting between them. The CDR3 sequence: CASSVFGEQFF. The CDR3 coding sequence is TGTGCCAGTAGTGTCTTCGGTGAGCAGTTCTTC.

This clonotype was seen many times. This chain connects TRBV10-3 to TRBJ2-1, with TRBD2 matching 8 bases. Germline values: CDR1 ENHRY, CDR2 SYGVKD. The CDR3 consists of 16 residues. Trimming took 3 bases from V and 0 from J; bases not matched to a gene: 4. CDR3 DNA: TGTGCCATCAGTGATAGCGGGGCTAGCTCCTACAATGAGCAGTTCTTC. It yields the protein CAISDSGASSYNEQFF.

This clonotype was seen at least ten times. The chain's CDR3 is CASSPWTSGGNTDTQYF. The CDR3 DNA sequence: TGTGCCAGCAGCCCATGGACTAGCGGGGGGAACACAGATACGCAGTATTTT. The chain carries TRBV6-6 and TRBJ2-3, with TRBD2 matching 14 bases. Looked up from germline, CDR1 is MNHNY and CDR2 is SVGAGI (reference sequence). V lost 6 bases and J lost 2; bases outside the gene matches: 7. This CDR3 contains 17 residues.

Ten or more counts support this clonotype. This sequence joins TRBV11-2 and TRBJ2-1, with D uncertain. The CDR3 loop spans 12 amino acids. The germline V gene has CDR1 SGHAT and CDR2 FQNNGV. Trimming took off 5 bases at V and 8 bases at J, with 10 bases between the two ends. In DNA form, the CDR3 reads TGTGCCAGCAGCCCCTCGTTCCATGAGCAGTTCTTC. Protein product: CASSPSFHEQFF.

This clonotype is deemed medium-sized. The V and J genes are TRBV2 and TRBJ2-4; 7 bases are shared with TRBD1. The CDR3 covers 15 residues. The V gene's germline CDR1 is SNHLY and CDR2 FYNNEI. The V and J ends lost 2 bases and 8 bases, in that order; junction bases with no gene match: 9. The CDR3 reads CASSEISGTEDIQYF. Written as DNA, the CDR3 is TGTGCCAGCAGTGAAATCTCCGGGACAGAGGACATTCAGTACTTC. Using reference TRBV2 and TRBJ2-4 for the parts outside the CDR3, the full variable domain is EPEVTQTPSHQVTQMGQEVILRCVPISNHLYFYWYRQILGQKVEFLVSFYNNEISEKSEIFDDQFSVERPDGSNFTLKIRSTKLEDSAMYFCASSEISGTEDIQYFGAGTRLSVL.

This clonotype was recorded at least ten times. The chain is built from TRBV6-5 and TRBJ2-1; D gene uncertain. The ends were cut back, 2 bases at V and 4 bases at J, with 6 bases in the middle. This CDR3 contains 13 residues. Germline CDR1 is MNHEY and CDR2 is SVGAGI. The CDR3 DNA reads TGTGCCAGCAGTTACGATCGGTACAATGAGCAGTTCTTC. Protein product: CASSYDRYNEQFF.

The chain employs TRBV5-4 and TRBJ2-1; 11 nucleotides align to TRBD1. Germline V gives CDR1 SGHNT, CDR2 YYREEE (reference sequence). This CDR3 has 14 residues. The J segment lost 8 bases and the V segment lost 10 bases, leaving 11 bases of the junction unmatched. The CDR3 sequence: CAVHRDRGNDEQFF. The CDR3 bases are TGTGCCGTCCACCGGGACAGGGGGAACGATGAGCAGTTCTTC.

This clonotype was counted ten times or more. V is TRBV3-1 and J is TRBJ2-5; D is unresolved. Germline V gives CDR1 LGHDT, CDR2 YNNKEL (reference sequence). This CDR3 has 15 amino acids. Trimming took off 1 base at V and 5 bases at J, with 14 bases between the two ends. In nucleotides, the CDR3 is TGTGCCAGCAGCCAAGTCGGGCTAGATGGGGAGACCCAGTACTTC. Residues: CASSQVGLDGETQYF.

In this sample, this clonotype is medium-sized. The chain combines TRBV27 with TRBJ1-6, with D unclear. Trimming shortened V by 2 bases and J by 10 bases, and 9 bases separated the two germline ends. Germline V lookup: CDR1 MNHEY, CDR2 SMNVEV (reference sequence). The CDR3 sequence is 13 residues long. The CDR3 DNA sequence: TGTGCCAGCAGTTTAGCAGTTGGGTCACCCCTCCACTTT. Protein product: CASSLAVGSPLHF.